A selection of T cell receptor beta chains follows, all from one sample in a study of human T cells and chemical hapten exposure. TCRdb ran MiXCR on the RACE reads and lists one entry per CDR3 protein. The table includes tens of thousands of distinct CDR3 sequences, approximately 9.9% detected once. The source was whole blood, collected in connection with sensitization to the hapten diphenylcyclopropenone (DPC). The origin of the receptors is a woman aged 50 to 60 with alopecia areata. Some clones in this sample may be carry-over from other donors' samples. CDR3s leave out the opening cysteine and the closing phenylalanine or tryptophan.

j_call,v_call,cdr3_aa
TRBJ2-2,TRBV5-4,ASSAPSPGTGELF
TRBJ1-1,TRBV12-3/TRBV12-4,ASSFWGTGAMNTEAF
TRBJ1-5,TRBV7-8,ASSRGTSNQPQH
TRBJ2-7,TRBV5-1,ASSSQTSGSHEQY
TRBJ2-1,TRBV18,ASSQREGWENEQF
TRBJ2-6,TRBV12-3/TRBV12-4,ASSRRPSGANVLT
TRBJ1-2,TRBV28,ASSGTARGYGYT
TRBJ1-6,TRBV2,ASSGESSPLH
TRBJ2-5,TRBV6-2/TRBV6-3,ASRDSGRQQETQY
TRBJ1-1,TRBV5-4,ASSPGGNTEAF
TRBJ2-7,TRBV6-6,ASRQTGSEQY
TRBJ2-1,TRBV3-1,ASSQGRQGNEQF
TRBJ2-7,TRBV3-1,ASSLGSLTGEQY
TRBJ1-6,TRBV6-6,ASNPGQRSPLH
TRBJ1-1,TRBV30,AWSDKTGLGTEAF
TRBJ1-6,TRBV29-1,SVGHRGRHSPLH
TRBJ1-2,TRBV2,ASSERGGYYGYT
TRBJ1-1,TRBV7-3,ASSPYLNTEAF
TRBJ1-5,TRBV27,ASRHGQFNQPQH
TRBJ1-1,TRBV7-2,ASSGTAVNTEAF
TRBJ2-2,TRBV30,AALGPKNWYTGELF
TRBJ1-6,TRBV27,ASSPHTISYNSPLH
TRBJ2-7,TRBV2,ASSTRDEKY
TRBJ1-1,TRBV7-3,ASSLTGTGVNTEAY
TRBJ1-2,TRBV7-2,ATTEGNYGYT
TRBJ2-6,TRBV7-9,ASSATTGPNVLT
TRBJ2-7,TRBV6-5,ASSYGLAGVGEQY
TRBJ2-7,TRBV5-5,ASSLGPDTGTYYEQY
TRBJ2-7,TRBV4-3,ASSPDRGSGEQY
TRBJ2-4,TRBV18,ASSPLGGEGKNIQY
TRBJ2-6,TRBV15,ATSRDLRFSSSGANVLT
TRBJ2-7,TRBV28,ASSSVTSGIDEQY
TRBJ2-2,TRBV19,ASSIGGGTRGTGELF
TRBJ2-7,TRBV29-1,SVAQGTYEQY
TRBJ1-1,TRBV9,ASSPTPSTVNTEAF
TRBJ2-4,TRBV7-2,ASSPGPGRGKNIQY
TRBJ1-6,TRBV29-1,SVADRQNSPLH
TRBJ1-6,TRBV12-5,ASGLEARGSPLH
TRBJ2-5,TRBV7-2,ASSRLGETQY
TRBJ1-5,TRBV12-2,ASRRYQPQH
TRBJ2-5,TRBV10-2,ASSPSGGAELN
TRBJ1-1,TRBV15,ATSSGPPEAF
TRBJ2-1,TRBV10-3,AIRDRATYNEQF
TRBJ1-2,TRBV12-3/TRBV12-4,ASSPPGGGDVYGYT
TRBJ2-1,TRBV18,ASSPPSGRNEQF
TRBJ2-7,TRBV4-3,ASSIGTSEYEQY
TRBJ1-3,TRBV6-2/TRBV6-3,ASSDGTASGNTIY
TRBJ2-5,TRBV30,AWSLGRGQETQY